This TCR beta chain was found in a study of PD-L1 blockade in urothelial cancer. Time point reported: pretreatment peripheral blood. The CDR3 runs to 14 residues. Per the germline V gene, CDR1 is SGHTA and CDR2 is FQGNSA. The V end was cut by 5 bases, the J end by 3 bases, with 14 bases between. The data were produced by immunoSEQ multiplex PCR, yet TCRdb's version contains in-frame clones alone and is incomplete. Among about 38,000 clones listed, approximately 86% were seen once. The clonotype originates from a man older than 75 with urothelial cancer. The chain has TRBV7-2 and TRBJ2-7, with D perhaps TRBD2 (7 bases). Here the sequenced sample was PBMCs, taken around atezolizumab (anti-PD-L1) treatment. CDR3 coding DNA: TGTGCCAGCAGCCCGGGGGCGGGAGTCTACGAGCAGTACTTC. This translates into CASSPGAGVYEQYF.